This TCR beta chain comes out of a study of cytomegalovirus exposure and HLA in healthy donors. CDR1 and CDR2 (germline): SGHTA, FQGTGA. The CDR3 length is 16 residues. J gave up 5 bases and V 5 bases, and 9 bases lay outside the gene matches. Researchers ran the PCR with 60 Vbeta and 13 Jbeta primers. Assay: immunoSEQ multiplex PCR; the TCRdb copy retains only in-frame clones and omits some. The sample shows some 200,000 clones, roughly 80% of them seen only once. The chain links TRBV7-3 to TRBJ2-2; 9 bases fit TRBD1. This sequence was found in a man aged 50 to 60 in good health and CMV-seronegative. The sample consisted of PBMCs. CDR3: CASSQLTGGNTGELFF. In DNA, the CDR3 is TGTGCCAGCAGCCAACTCACAGGGGGCAATACCGGGGAGCTGTTTTTT.